This T cell receptor (beta chain) was captured in a study of blood T cell repertoires in COVID-19. On the study more broadly: The origin of the acute and convalescent COVID-19 samples was the United States, Italy and Spain. Sources were T cells, B-cell-depleted T cells, or PBMCs; the material itself was cDNA or gDNA.

In the authors' workflow: Quantification of nucleated cells was approximated via reference gene primer amplification. The protocol was immunoSEQ multiplex PCR, while the TCRdb copy is restricted to in-frame clones and leaves out a portion. D and trimming come from the DNA, and the V and J calls and clone size come from that table. The data show about 78,000 clones, roughly 86% seen once. From germline, CDR1 is SGHTA and CDR2 FQGNSA. V shed 5 bases, J shed 4 bases, and the junction held 8 bases outside the gene matches. The CDR3 loop spans 16 amino acids. The sequencing sample was made of peripheral blood. The source of this sequence is a woman between 55 and 75 years old with acute or convalescent COVID-19. V gene TRBV7-2 combines with J gene TRBJ2-2, with 9 bases fitting TRBD1. The CDR3 protein is CASSPPGQGGTGELFF. The DNA for the CDR3 is TGTGCCAGCAGCCCGCCGGGACAGGGAGGCACCGGGGAGCTGTTTTTT.